This T cell receptor beta chain was identified during a study of T cell changes during pregnancy in multiple sclerosis. Unmatched junction bases numbered 10, after V lost 3 bases and J lost 5 bases. This CDR3 region has 16 residues. CDR1 GTSNPN and CDR2 SVGIG come from the germline V gene (reference sequence). Libraries were prepared by immunoSEQ multiplex PCR; TCRdb keeps only in-frame clonotypes and omits some of them. The table records roughly 110,000 clones, 85% to 95% of them present only once. The TCR originated in a female donor in good health, enrolled as a control in a pregnancy study. The chain carries TRBV30 and TRBJ1-5, with TRBD1 matching over 10 bases. The sample in question was peripheral blood, obtained in the third trimester of pregnancy. CDR3 nucleotide sequence: TGTGCCTGGAGCCGGTTGGGACAGGGGAGGGATCAGCCCCAGCATTTT. This encodes CAWSRLGQGRDQPQHF.